This T cell receptor beta chain is from a study of CD8+CD57+ T cells in acquired aplastic anemia. Study-wide background: The mean DNA yield obtained from sorted CD4+ and CD8+ cells came to about 3 ug. On average, healthy donors gave approximately 9.9 million reads for CD4+ cells. Study-level results: The same twenty-nine CD8+ CDR3 sequences occurred in patients and in controls. CD8+ Simpson's diversity showed no significant patient-control difference.

Germline loops: CDR1 MGHDK, CDR2 SYGVNS. Trimming took 6 bases from V and 8 from J, leaving 13 bases between them. The CDR3 extends over 12 amino acids. Genomic DNA constituted the template upon which TCR beta VDJ and CDR3 profiling was performed. TCRdb passed the reads through MiXCR, listing each CDR3 protein once. Among around 230,000 distinct CDR3 sequences listed, approximately 57% were seen once. Note on this clonotype: What it recognizes is unknown.

This receptor was identified in a human donor in good health. Source material: sorted CD4+, CD8+, or CD8+CD57+ T cells (not recorded which) from PBMCs. The V and J genes are TRBV25-1 and TRBJ2-5; no reliable D call. The CDR3 nucleotides are TGTGCCAGCAGCATACATACGGGCACCCAGTACTTC. Protein product: CASSIHTGTQYF.